This T cell receptor (beta chain) originates from a study of cytomegalovirus exposure and HLA in healthy donors (dated by TCRdb to 2016 to 2017). Study-level background: According to a later analysis, the roughly 120 validation repertoires were produced on the same platform as the roughly 720 repertoires of the first cohort. The aim of the study was to test whether cataloging public T cell receptors could identify signatures of past pathogen exposure. A separate validation cohort of about 110 different subjects was used in addition to the approximately 700-subject first cohort. To predict cytomegalovirus infection status, the study combined high-throughput TCR immunosequencing, statistical association of individual TCRs with disease status, and machine learning.

Libraries were made using the immunoSEQ multiplex PCR assay. Under the source paper's analysis protocol: To diagnose cytomegalovirus status from the catalog of TCR beta chain sequences, a statistical classification framework was built. TCRdb limited this immuneACCESS table to in-frame rearrangements with V and J called. A share of clones is missing; checked studies link under half to unresolved V genes, and the rest is unexplained. That table is the source of V, J and clone size, and D and trimming were worked out from the DNA. The table for this sample lists approximately 62,000 clones; about 90% of them were counted only once. Roughly 1.3% of the sample goes to the ten largest clones. Separate from the approximately 700-subject first cohort, the validation cohort of more than 90 subjects was the group to which the donors belonged. As for this clone: Its antigen remains unidentified. Base quality data are lacking; no much larger clone is found one base away.

General conclusions and limits of the study: Of the cluster scores, around 95% were above 0 in a later analysis, which found that TCRs clustered in the first cohort also tended to co-occur in the 120 or so validation repertoires. A few of the identified cytomegalovirus-associated TCR beta chains were confirmed in vitro to be specific for cytomegalovirus antigens. The study listed 164 TCR beta chains as associated with cytomegalovirus. The classifier was reported to diagnose cytomegalovirus status with high specificity and sensitivity in both the original and validation cohorts. While some public TCRs were present in many individuals, most TCR sequences turned up only very rarely across donors. The validation cohort had no HLA typing available for a later analysis, so co-occurrence within that cohort was assessed over all 110 or so repertoires. According to the authors, the approach could potentially be generalized to other disease states and immunological phenotypes.

The CDR3 measures 15 amino acids from cysteine to phenylalanine. The only DNA kept is the CDR3, 45 bases in frame from the first base. V loses 5 bases at its end and J loses 9 bases; junction bases beyond the gene matches: 10. From the germline V gene, CDR1 is SGHNT and CDR2 is YENEEA. The source of this sequence is a woman between 18 and 29 years old in good health and CMV-seronegative. Specimen: PBMCs. The receptor chain draws on TRBV11-3 and TRBJ1-6; TRBD1 matches 7 bases in the middle. Here is the DNA: TGTGCCAGCAGCGGAACTAGGGGGCAACGTTCACCCCTCCACTTT. The resulting protein is CASSGTRGQRSPLHF.